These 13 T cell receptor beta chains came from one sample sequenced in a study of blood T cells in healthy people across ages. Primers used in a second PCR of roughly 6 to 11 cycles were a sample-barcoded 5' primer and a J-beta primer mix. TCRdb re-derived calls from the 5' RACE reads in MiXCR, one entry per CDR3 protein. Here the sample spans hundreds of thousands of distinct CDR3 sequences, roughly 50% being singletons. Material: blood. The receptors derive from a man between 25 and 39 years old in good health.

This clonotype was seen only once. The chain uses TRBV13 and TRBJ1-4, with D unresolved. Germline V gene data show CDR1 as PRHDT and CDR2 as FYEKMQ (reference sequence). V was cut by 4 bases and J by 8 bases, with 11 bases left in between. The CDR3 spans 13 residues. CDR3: CASSSGRAEKLFF. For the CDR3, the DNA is TGTGCCAGCAGCTCGGGTAGGGCAGAAAAACTGTTTTTT. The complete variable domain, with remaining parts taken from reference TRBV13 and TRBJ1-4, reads AAGVIQSPRHLIKEKRETATLKCYPIPRHDTVYWYQQGPGQDPQFLISFYEKMQSDKGSIPDRFSAQQFSDYHSELNMSSLELGDSALYFCASSSGRAEKLFFGSGTQLSVL.

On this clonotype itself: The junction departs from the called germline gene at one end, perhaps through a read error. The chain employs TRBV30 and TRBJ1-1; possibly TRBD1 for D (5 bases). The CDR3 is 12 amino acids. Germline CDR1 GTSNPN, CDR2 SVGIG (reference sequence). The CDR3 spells CAWSDLGAEPFF. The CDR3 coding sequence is TGTGCCTGGAGCGATTTAGGGGCTGAACCTTTCTTT.

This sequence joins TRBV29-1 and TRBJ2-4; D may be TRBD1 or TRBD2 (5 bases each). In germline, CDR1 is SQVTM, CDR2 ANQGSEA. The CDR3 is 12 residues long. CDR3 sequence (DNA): TGCGACGTGCAGGGTGGGGGAAACATTCAGTACTTC. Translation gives CDVQGGGNIQYF. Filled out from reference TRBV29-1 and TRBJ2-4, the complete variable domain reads SAVISQKPSRDICQRGTSLTIQCQVDSQVTMMFWYRQQPGQSLTLIATANQGSEATYESGFVIDKFPISRPNLTFSTLTVSNMSPEDSSIYLCDVQGGGNIQYFGAGTRLSVL.

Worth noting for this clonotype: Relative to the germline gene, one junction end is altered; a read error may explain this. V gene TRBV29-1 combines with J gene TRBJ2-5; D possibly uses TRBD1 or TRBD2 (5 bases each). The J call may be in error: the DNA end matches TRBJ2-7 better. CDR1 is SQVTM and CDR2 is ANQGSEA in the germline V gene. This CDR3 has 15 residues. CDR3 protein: CSAELPGRKGNEQYF. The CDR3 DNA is TGCAGCGCTGAACTTCCGGGGCGCAAAGGGAACGAGCAGTACTTC.

This chain's CDR3 is CASSFDGTEETQYF. CDR3 in DNA: TGTGCCAGCAGCTTCGATGGGACCGAAGAGACCCAGTACTTC. The chain is built from TRBV7-9 and TRBJ2-5; the D gene could be TRBD1 or TRBD2 (5 bases each). The V gene's germline CDR1 is SEHNR and CDR2 FQNEAQ (reference sequence). V dropped 3 bases and J dropped 3 bases, with 11 bases sitting between them. The CDR3 has 14 residues.

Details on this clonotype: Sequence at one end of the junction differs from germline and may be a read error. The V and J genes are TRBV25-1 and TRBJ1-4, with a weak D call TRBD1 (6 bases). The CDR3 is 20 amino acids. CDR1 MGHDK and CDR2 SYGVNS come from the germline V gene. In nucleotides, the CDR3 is TGTGCCAGCAGTGAAGTGGGGAAGGACAGTAGGTCGGGCACTAATAAAAAACTGTTTTTT. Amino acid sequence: CASSEVGKDSRSGTNKKLFF.

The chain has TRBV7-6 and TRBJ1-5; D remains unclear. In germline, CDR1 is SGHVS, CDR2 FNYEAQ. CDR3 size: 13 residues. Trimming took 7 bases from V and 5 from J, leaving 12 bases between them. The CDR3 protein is CASNVTVDQPQHF. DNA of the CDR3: TGTGCCAGCAACGTAACGGTGGATCAGCCCCAGCATTTT.

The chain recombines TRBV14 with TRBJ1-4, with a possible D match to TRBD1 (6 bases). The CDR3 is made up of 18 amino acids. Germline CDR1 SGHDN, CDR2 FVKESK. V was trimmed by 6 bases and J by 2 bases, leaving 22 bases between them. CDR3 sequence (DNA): TGTGCCAGCAGTCAACTACGGGACACTCGTTGGACTAATGAAAAACTGTTTTTT. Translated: CASSQLRDTRWTNEKLFF.

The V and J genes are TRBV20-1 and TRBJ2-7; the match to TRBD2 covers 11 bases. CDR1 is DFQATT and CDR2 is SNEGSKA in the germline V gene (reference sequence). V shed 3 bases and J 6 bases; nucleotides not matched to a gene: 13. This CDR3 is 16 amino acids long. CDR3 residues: CSARDLVAGGPLEQYF. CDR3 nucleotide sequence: TGCAGTGCTAGGGACCTAGTAGCGGGGGGGCCTCTCGAGCAGTACTTC.

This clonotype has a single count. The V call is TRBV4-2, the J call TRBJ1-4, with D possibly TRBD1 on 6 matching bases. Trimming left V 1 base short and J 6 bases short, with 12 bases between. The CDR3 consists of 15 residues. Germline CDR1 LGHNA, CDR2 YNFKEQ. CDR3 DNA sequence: TGTGCCAGCAGCCAAGCGTCGGGGGCAGATGAAAAACTGTTTTTT. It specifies CASSQASGADEKLFF.

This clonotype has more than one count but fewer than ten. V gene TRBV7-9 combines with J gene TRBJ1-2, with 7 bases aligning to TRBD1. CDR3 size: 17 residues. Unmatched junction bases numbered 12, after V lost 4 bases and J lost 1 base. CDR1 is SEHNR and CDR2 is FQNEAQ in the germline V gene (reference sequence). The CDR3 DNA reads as TGTGCCAGCAGCTCAAGGGGACAGCAATTTGATAACTATGGCTACACCTTC. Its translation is CASSSRGQQFDNYGYTF.

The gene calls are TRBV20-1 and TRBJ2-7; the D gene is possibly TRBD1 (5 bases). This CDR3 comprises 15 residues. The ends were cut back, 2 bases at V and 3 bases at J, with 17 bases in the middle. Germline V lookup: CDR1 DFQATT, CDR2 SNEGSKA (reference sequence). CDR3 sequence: CSARWWGGDRYEQYF. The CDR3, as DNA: TGCAGTGCTAGATGGTGGGGCGGAGACCGCTACGAGCAGTACTTC.

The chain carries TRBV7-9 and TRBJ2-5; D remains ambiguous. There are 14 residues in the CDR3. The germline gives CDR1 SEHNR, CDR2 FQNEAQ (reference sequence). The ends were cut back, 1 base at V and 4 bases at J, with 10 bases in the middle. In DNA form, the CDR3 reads TGTGCCAGCAGCTTAGACGGGTGGGGAGAGACCCAGTACTTC. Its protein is CASSLDGWGETQYF.